This TCR beta chain is drawn from a study of blood T cell repertoires in COVID-19. The protocol was immunoSEQ multiplex PCR, while the TCRdb copy is restricted to in-frame clones and leaves out a portion. The data show around 81,000 clones, with 60% to 80% seen just once and 9.5% to 15% held by the top ten. This CDR3 has 16 residues. V lost 5 bases, J lost 15 bases, and 20 bases stayed unmatched. Germline V lookup: CDR1 SGHAT, CDR2 FQDESV (reference sequence). This chain joins TRBV11-1 and TRBJ2-1; 9 nucleotides agree with TRBD2. This TCR was sampled from a human donor in a cohort sampled during active COVID-19. The sample comprised peripheral blood. CDR3 sequence: CASSPAIGGGALVRFF. Written as DNA, the CDR3 is TGTGCCAGCAGCCCCGCCATCGGCGGGGGGGCTTTGGTTCGGTTCTTC.